A selection of T cell receptor beta chains follows, all from one sample in a study of shared clonotypes between healthy human individuals. Data came from immunoSEQ multiplex PCR; TCRdb stores just in-frame clones and leaves some out. The sample includes about 2,200,000 clones, 93% of them seen just once. Sequencing was performed on naive CD8+ T cells from PBMCs. Receptors originate from a man aged 18 to 35 in good health. Some clones in this sample may be carry-over from other donors' samples. CDR3s include the opening cysteine and the closing phenylalanine or tryptophan. The D gene is left open where the match is weak. Only some rows state a clone size, as once, few, many or a class for expanded clones.

CDR3 DNA: TGTGCCAGCAGCACCTTGGCGGGAGCGCTCTACGAGCAGTACTTC
CDR3 protein: CASSTLAGALYEQYF
clone size: .
V gene: TRBV27
J gene: TRBJ2-7
D gene: TRBD2

CDR3 DNA: TGTGCCAGCAGCGTAATGAGCGACTCCTACGAGCAGTACTTC
CDR3 protein: CASSVMSDSYEQYF
clone size: .
V gene: TRBV9
J gene: TRBJ2-7
D gene: .

CDR3 DNA: TGTGCCAGCAGCCTAGCGGGCCGTTGGGCTGAAGCTTTCTTT
CDR3 protein: CASSLAGRWAEAFF
clone size: .
V gene: TRBV28
J gene: TRBJ1-1
D gene: .

CDR3 DNA: TGTGCCAGCAGCCCCAGGCGGGGGGTTGGCAATGAGCAGTTCTTC
CDR3 protein: CASSPRRGVGNEQFF
clone size: .
V gene: TRBV9
J gene: TRBJ2-1
D gene: TRBD2

CDR3 DNA: TGTGCCAGCAGCCATGACAGGGACTACGAGCAGTACTTC
CDR3 protein: CASSHDRDYEQYF
clone size: .
V gene: TRBV11-2
J gene: TRBJ2-7
D gene: TRBD1

CDR3 DNA: TGCGCCAGCAGCCAACAACGTGGGACAGGAAGGTACAATGAGCAGTTCTTC
CDR3 protein: CASSQQRGTGRYNEQFF
clone size: once
V gene: TRBV4-1
J gene: TRBJ2-1
D gene: TRBD1

CDR3 DNA: TGTGCCAGCAGCCCCGTGCTCTCCGGCTACGAGCAGTACTTC
CDR3 protein: CASSPVLSGYEQYF
clone size: .
V gene: TRBV28
J gene: TRBJ2-7
D gene: .

CDR3 DNA: TGTGCCAGCAGAGTCGGACAGTCCACCAAAAACATTCAGTACTTC
CDR3 protein: CASRVGQSTKNIQYF
clone size: .
V gene: TRBV2
J gene: TRBJ2-4
D gene: .

CDR3 DNA: TGTGCCAGCAGCTTACCGGAGGATCTCACTGAAGCTTTCTTT
CDR3 protein: CASSLPEDLTEAFF
clone size: .
V gene: TRBV13
J gene: TRBJ1-1
D gene: .

CDR3 DNA: TGCGCCAGCAGCCTCGGACAGGGGACTGGAGAAGCTTTCTTT
CDR3 protein: CASSLGQGTGEAFF
clone size: .
V gene: TRBV4-3
J gene: TRBJ1-1
D gene: TRBD1